These 20 T cell receptor beta chains originate from one sample sequenced in a study of blood T cell repertoires in COVID-19. Sequencing used immunoSEQ multiplex PCR; TCRdb keeps in-frame clones, though not all of them. The table records some 190,000 clones, around three quarters of them present only once. Sequencing was performed on PBMCs or T cells enriched from blood (not recorded which). These receptors all stem from a woman aged 50 to 60 with acute COVID-19.

The chain carries TRBV6-5 and TRBJ1-5, with D maybe TRBD1 (6 bases). Per germline, CDR1 MNHEY and CDR2 SVGAGI. Trimming took 7 bases from V and 2 from J, leaving 9 bases between them. This CDR3 region has 13 residues. The CDR3 loop is CASTNRGNQPQHF. The CDR3 coding sequence is TGTGCCAGCACAAACAGGGGCAATCAGCCCCAGCATTTT.

This clone came up a few times. The V call is TRBV6-7, the J call TRBJ2-7; no definite D call. TRBV6-7 is placed among ORFs of uncertain function. The CDR3 spans 13 residues. The V gene lost 6 bases and the J gene lost 3 bases, with 12 bases spanning the gap. CDR3 amino acids: CASSFEACYEQYV. DNA of the CDR3: TGTGCCAGCAGCTTCGAGGCTTGCTACGAGCAGTACGTC.

The chain employs TRBV3-1 (or the pseudogene TRBV3-2) and TRBJ2-1; D ambiguous. Germline V gene data show CDR1 as LGHDT and CDR2 as YNNKEL (reference sequence). The CDR3 consists of 15 residues. V was shortened by 4 bases and J by 4 bases, with 14 bases between the two germline ends. CDR3 sequence reads: CASSPRERNYNEQFF. CDR3 in DNA: TGTGCCAGCAGCCCGCGAGAGAGGAATTACAATGAGCAGTTCTTC.

This chain joins TRBV7-2 and TRBJ1-1, with TRBD1 matching over 10 bases. This CDR3 contains 17 residues. Losses at the gene ends were 7 bases for V and 4 bases for J; bases not matched to a gene: 15. CDR1 and CDR2 from the germline V gene are SGHTA and FQGNSA. This CDR3 reads CASTHLAGQGSSTEAFF. The CDR3 DNA is TGTGCCAGCACCCACCTGGCGGGACAGGGGAGTTCCACTGAAGCTTTCTTT.

The chain joins TRBV30 to TRBJ2-3; 8 bases agree with TRBD1. Trimming cost V 2 bases and J 4 bases; bases outside gene matches: 8. The CDR3 is made up of 15 amino acids. Germline CDR1 is GTSNPN and CDR2 is SVGIG (reference sequence). The CDR3 DNA reads as TGTGCCTGGAGTCAAGGACAGGGTACCGCAGATACGCAGTATTTT. It codes for CAWSQGQGTADTQYF. Supplemented by reference TRBV30 and TRBJ2-3, the full variable domain reads SQTIHQWPATLVQPVGSPLSLECTVEGTSNPNLYWYRQAAGRGLQLLFYSVGIGQISSEVPQNLSASRPQDRQFILSSKKLLLSDSGFYLCAWSQGQGTADTQYFGPGTRLTVL.

The V and J genes are TRBV28 and TRBJ1-2, with TRBD1 matching 8 bases. This CDR3 contains 14 residues. CDR1 and CDR2 (germline): MDHEN, SYDVKM. V lost 2 bases to trimming and J lost 4 bases; unmatched junction nucleotides: 3. The CDR3 DNA follows: TGTGCCAGCAGTTTAACGGGACAGGTCTATGGCTACACCTTC. This codes for CASSLTGQVYGYTF.

The rearrangement uses TRBV6-2 or TRBV6-3 and TRBJ2-7; D not resolved. Germline assignment: CDR1 MNHEY and CDR2 SVGEGT. Between the trimmed V and J ends, which lost 6 bases and 6 bases, there was a span of 9 bases. This CDR3 is built from 11 residues. The CDR3, as DNA: TGTGCCAGCAGCCATCTCCGCGAGCAGTACGTC. Protein sequence: CASSHLREQYV.

J is TRBJ2-2 and V is TRBV24-1; 14 nucleotides line up with TRBD2. The germline CDR1 and CDR2 sequences are KGHDR and SFDVKD. Losses at the gene ends were 2 bases for V and 3 bases for J; bases not matched to a gene: 1. The CDR3 extends over 17 amino acids. CDR3 nucleotides: TGTGCCACCAGTGATTGGACTAGCGGGGGGTACACCGGGGAGCTGTTTTTT. Protein sequence: CATSDWTSGGYTGELFF.

This clone was seen more than once but under ten times. CDR3 DNA: TGTGCCAGCAGCGGGACAGCAATAGCGGGAAACACCATATATTTT. Translation: CASSGTAIAGNTIYF. The chain uses TRBV7-2 and TRBJ1-3; 7 bases fit TRBD1. The junction had 8 bases not matched to a gene; V was cut back by 5 bases and J by 4 bases. Germline V gene sequence: CDR1 SGHTA, CDR2 FQGNSA. The CDR3 contains 15 residues.

The V and J genes are TRBV11-2 and TRBJ2-2; 9 bases line up with TRBD1. Trimming at V came to 6 bases and at J to 5 bases, leaving 10 bases not matched to a gene. Germline V lookup: CDR1 SGHAT, CDR2 FQNNGV. This CDR3 contains 16 residues. The CDR3 is CASRFMTGGATGELFF. CDR3 in DNA: TGTGCCAGCAGATTTATGACAGGGGGAGCGACCGGGGAGCTGTTTTTT. The variable domain in full, with the rest retrieved from reference TRBV11-2 and TRBJ2-2, is EAGVAQSPRYKIIEKRQSVAFWCNPISGHATLYWYQQILGQGPKLLIQFQNNGVVDDSQLPKDRFSAERLKGVDSTLKIQPAKLEDSAVYLCASRFMTGGATGELFFGEGSRLTVL.

The V call is TRBV7-9, the J call TRBJ1-2; no definite D call. Germline V gene sequence: CDR1 SEHNR, CDR2 FQNEAQ (reference sequence). CDR3 size: 17 residues. V lost 3 bases to trimming and J lost 0 bases, with 17 bases between them. The CDR3 protein is CASSFGTSPRSNYGYTF. CDR3 DNA: TGTGCCAGCAGCTTCGGTACGAGTCCCCGGTCTAACTATGGCTACACCTTC.

This chain connects TRBV7-8 to TRBJ1-1, with TRBD1 matching over 7 bases. J lost 14 bases, V lost 5 bases, and 20 bases had no gene match. The CDR3 has 15 residues. From germline, CDR1 is SGHVS and CDR2 FQNEAQ. CDR3 sequence (DNA): TGTGCCAGCAGCCCGGAGACCGGGACAGAATTTCAAGGATTCTTT. Translated: CASSPETGTEFQGFF.

The chain couples TRBV28 to TRBJ1-1; no firm D call. The V and J ends lost 7 bases and 1 base respectively, with 7 bases between them. Germline V gene sequence: CDR1 MDHEN, CDR2 SYDVKM. This CDR3 region has 12 residues. CDR3 sequence (DNA): TGTGCCAGCATAAGAGAGAACACTGAAGCTTTCTTT. Its translation: CASIRENTEAFF.

The genes are TRBV7-2 and TRBJ2-7; D possibly corresponds to TRBD2 (7 bases). This CDR3 region has 15 residues. Germline CDR1 and CDR2: SGHTA and FQGNSA. Trimming removed 5 bases at V and 4 bases at J, with 18 bases between. The CDR3 bases are TGTGCCAGCAGCCCTGGAGGGGGGGAAACTTACGAGCAGTACGTC. This gives the protein CASSPGGGETYEQYV.

This clone occurred a few times. This sequence joins TRBV6-5 and TRBJ1-5; D is unresolved. The germline V and J ends were trimmed by 0 bases and 3 bases, with 9 bases remaining between them. The CDR3 consists of 15 residues. Per germline, CDR1 MNHEY and CDR2 SVGAGI. The CDR3 nucleotides are TGTGCCAGCAGTTACTCCGGGAGCGTCAATCAGCCCCAGCATTTT. As protein: CASSYSGSVNQPQHF.

The genes are TRBV23-1 and TRBJ2-5, with TRBD1 identical over 9 bases. TRBV23-1 is known as an ORF, though its function is uncertain. The CDR3 loop spans 17 amino acids. Trimming at V came to 2 bases and at J to 1 base, leaving 8 bases not matched to a gene. CDR3 bases: TGCGCCAGCAGTCAACGAAAGGGACAGGGATCCCAAGAGACCCAGTACTTC. Translating it yields CASSQRKGQGSQETQYF.

The J gene is TRBJ2-2, the V gene TRBV18; tentative D call: TRBD2 (6 bases). The CDR3 is 17 residues long. V lost 1 base to trimming and J lost 1 base, with 13 bases between them. Germline CDR1 KGHSH, CDR2 LQKENI. CDR3 loop: CASSPRSLRGNTGELFF. The CDR3 DNA sequence: TGTGCCAGCTCACCACGGTCTTTGCGGGGGAACACCGGGGAGCTGTTTTTT.

The genes are TRBV6-5 and TRBJ2-1, with TRBD1 matching 9 bases. Per the germline V gene, CDR1 is MNHEY and CDR2 is SVGAGI. CDR3 length equals 13 residues. The junction had 2 bases not matched to a gene; V was cut back by 1 base and J by 10 bases. The CDR3 DNA is TGTGCCAGCAGTTACTTAACAGGGGGCGAGCAGTTCTTC. It is translated as CASSYLTGGEQFF.

The chain combines TRBV7-2 with TRBJ1-1, with 8 bases fitting TRBD1. Germline V gene lookup returns CDR1 SGHTA and CDR2 FQGNSA. This CDR3 spans 16 amino acids. V dropped 4 bases and J dropped 5; count of bases not matched to a gene: 12. The CDR3 sequence is CASSSQKQGAKTEAFF. In DNA, the CDR3 is TGTGCCAGCAGCTCACAGAAGCAGGGGGCGAAGACTGAAGCTTTCTTT.

With respect to this clone: Other DNA sequences in the same sample also yield this CDR3. The genes are TRBV5-8 and TRBJ1-5; 7 nucleotides line up with TRBD1. The CDR3 length is 15 residues. Per the germline V gene, CDR1 is SGHTS and CDR2 is YDEGEE. The junction had 0 bases not matched to a gene; V was cut back by 0 bases and J by 0 bases. The DNA of the CDR3 is TGTGCCAGCAGCTTGGGGGACAGTAGCAATCAGCCCCAGCATTTT. Its translation is CASSLGDSSNQPQHF. Based on the CDR3 plus reference TRBV5-8 and TRBJ1-5, the full variable domain is EAGVTQSPTHLIKTRGQQATLRCSPISGHTSVYWYQQALGLGLQFLLWYDEGEERNRGNFPPRFSGRQFPNYSSELNVNALELEDSALYLCASSLGDSSNQPQHFGDGTRLSIL.